Shown below are 2 T cell receptor beta chains from a single sample sequenced in a study of OX40 agonist ivuxolimab in advanced cancers. TCRdb keeps only in-frame clones here, not all; method: immunoSEQ multiplex PCR. Of around 72,000 clones listed, roughly 88% are singletons. The sample consisted of CD4+ or CD8+ T cells sorted from blood, taken in a trial of the OX40 agonist ivuxolimab. These receptor sequences come from an adult with an advanced solid tumor such as melanoma, head and neck, liver or kidney cancer.

V and J are TRBV7-2 and TRBJ2-1; tentative D call: TRBD1 (5 bases). Trimming cost V 3 bases and J 4 bases, with 13 bases left between them. The CDR3 is 15 amino acids. From germline, CDR1 is SGHTA and CDR2 FQGNSA. The CDR3 DNA sequence: TGTGCCAGCAGCTTTGCGTCAGGGCCTTACAATGAGCAGTTCTTC. Translated: CASSFASGPYNEQFF.

CDR3 DNA sequence: TGTGCCAGTTGCTATGGGAGCAGTCGGACCGGGGAGCTGTTTTTT. Protein: CASCYGSSRTGELFF. The chain uses TRBV19 and TRBJ2-2, with TRBD2 as a possible D gene (5 bases). The CDR3 has 15 amino acids. Between the trimmed V and J ends, which lost 8 bases and 5 bases, there was a span of 18 bases. Germline V CDR1 and CDR2: LNHDA, SQIVND (reference sequence).